These 17 T cell receptor beta chains originate from one sample sequenced in a study of cytomegalovirus exposure and HLA in healthy donors. With 60 Vbeta and 13 Jbeta primers, the PCR was carried out. Sequencing was performed with immunoSEQ multiplex PCR; in TCRdb, only in-frame clones are kept and a portion is missing. The sample includes about 140,000 clones, roughly 77% seen only once; the top ten take 1.5% to 2%. The sample comprised PBMCs. These TCRs come from a woman aged 30 to 39 in good health and CMV-seronegative.

The chain joins TRBV9 to TRBJ1-2; 10 positions match TRBD1. The CDR3 is 13 amino acids. The J segment lost 7 bases and the V segment lost 0 bases, leaving 0 bases of the junction unmatched. The germline V gene encodes CDR1 SGDLS and CDR2 YYNGEE. In DNA, the CDR3 is TGTGCCAGCAGCGTAGGGACAGGGGGTGGCTACACCTTC. This translates into CASSVGTGGGYTF. The full variable domain, with the rest looked up from reference TRBV9 and TRBJ1-2, is DSGVTQTPKHLITATGQRVTLRCSPRSGDLSVYWYQQSLDQGLQFLIQYYNGEERAKGNILERFSAQQFPDLHSELNLSSLELGDSALYFCASSVGTGGGYTFGSGTRLTVV.

This sequence joins TRBV7-9 and TRBJ2-5; 8 nucleotides align to TRBD2. Germline assignment: CDR1 SEHNR and CDR2 FQNEAQ (reference sequence). V trimming: 8 bases; J trimming: 2 bases; junction bases outside the gene matches: 7. The CDR3 contains 14 residues. This CDR3 reads CASATRGGQETQYF. CDR3 in DNA: TGTGCCAGCGCGACCCGGGGGGGGCAAGAGACCCAGTACTTC.

This clone appeared a few times. The V and J genes are TRBV18 and TRBJ1-1; 10 bases are a match to TRBD1. Germline V gene data show CDR1 as KGHSH and CDR2 as LQKENI. The CDR3 is 16 residues long. Trimming at V came to 3 bases and at J to 1 base, leaving 5 bases not matched to a gene. CDR3 region: CASSPTGTGANTEAFF. The CDR3 region has the DNA TGTGCCAGCTCACCTACCGGGACAGGGGCGAACACTGAAGCTTTCTTT.

This chain links TRBV9 with TRBJ2-1; TRBD1 matches 7 bases. Per the germline V gene, CDR1 is SGDLS and CDR2 is YYNGEE. Trimming at V came to 4 bases and at J to 5 bases, leaving 9 bases not matched to a gene. This CDR3 comprises 15 residues. The CDR3 sequence is CASSHGDRENNEQFF. CDR3 nucleotides: TGTGCCAGCAGCCATGGGGACAGAGAGAACAATGAGCAGTTCTTC. The variable domain in full, completed from reference TRBV9 and TRBJ2-1, reads DSGVTQTPKHLITATGQRVTLRCSPRSGDLSVYWYQQSLDQGLQFLIQYYNGEERAKGNILERFSAQQFPDLHSELNLSSLELGDSALYFCASSHGDRENNEQFFGPGTRLTVL.

The V and J genes are TRBV7-8 and TRBJ1-2; D is possibly TRBD1 (5 bases). From germline, CDR1 is SGHVS and CDR2 FQNEAQ. Trimming shortened V by 5 bases and J by 6 bases, and 16 bases separated the two germline ends. The CDR3 length is 14 residues. CDR3 sequence: CASSPIKGQDGYTF. As DNA, the CDR3 is TGTGCCAGCAGCCCGATAAAAGGACAAGATGGCTACACCTTC.

The V call is TRBV9, the J call TRBJ2-7; 9 bases are shared with TRBD1. From germline, CDR1 is SGDLS and CDR2 YYNGEE. V lost 3 bases, J lost 3 bases, and 7 bases stayed unmatched. There are 15 residues in the CDR3. The CDR3 region is CASSEDTGGNYEQYF. DNA of the CDR3: TGTGCCAGCAGCGAGGATACAGGGGGCAACTACGAGCAGTACTTC. The full variable domain, completed using reference TRBV9 and TRBJ2-7, is DSGVTQTPKHLITATGQRVTLRCSPRSGDLSVYWYQQSLDQGLQFLIQYYNGEERAKGNILERFSAQQFPDLHSELNLSSLELGDSALYFCASSEDTGGNYEQYFGPGTRLTVT.

V usage is TRBV5-4 and J usage is TRBJ2-7, with D possibly TRBD2 on 6 matching bases. There are 14 residues in the CDR3. Trimming removed 7 bases from V and 4 bases from J, with 18 bases in between. Per the germline V gene, CDR1 is SGHNT and CDR2 is YYREEE (reference sequence). CDR3 in amino acids: CASRDWRVDYEQYF. The DNA for the CDR3 is TGTGCCAGCCGAGACTGGAGGGTAGATTACGAGCAGTACTTC.

A few counts support this clone. The chain couples TRBV7-2 to TRBJ2-1; 14 bases are shared with TRBD2. The germline V gene has CDR1 SGHTA and CDR2 FQGNSA. This CDR3 has 16 residues. V lost 3 bases and J lost 4; bases outside the gene matches: 2. The CDR3 region is CASSFRLAGGYNEQFF. The DNA of the CDR3 is TGTGCCAGCAGCTTCCGACTAGCGGGGGGGTACAATGAGCAGTTCTTC. Full variable domain (remainder filled in from reference TRBV7-2 and TRBJ2-1): GAGVSQSPSNKVTEKGKDVELRCDPISGHTALYWYRQSLGQGLEFLIYFQGNSAPDKSGLPSDRFSAERTGGSVSTLTIQRTQQEDSAVYLCASSFRLAGGYNEQFFGPGTRLTVL.

The rearrangement links TRBV5-4 to TRBJ2-4; weak D call: TRBD2 (5 bases). V was shortened by 2 bases and J by 1 base, with 7 bases between the two germline ends. The germline gives CDR1 SGHNT, CDR2 YYREEE (reference sequence). The CDR3 sequence is 14 residues long. This CDR3 reads CASSLPSAKNIQYF. DNA for the CDR3: TGTGCCAGCAGCTTACCTAGCGCCAAAAACATTCAGTACTTC.

The rearrangement links TRBV6-5 to TRBJ1-1; maybe TRBD1 (6 bases). There are 13 residues in the CDR3. Germline lookup yields CDR1 MNHEY and CDR2 SVGAGI. V lost 6 bases and J 1 base, leaving 9 bases between the germline ends. CDR3 bases: TGTGCCAGCAGAAGGACAGAGAACACTGAAGCTTTCTTT. Translation: CASRRTENTEAFF.

The J gene is TRBJ2-3, the V gene TRBV21-1; the DNA was not compared with TRBD2, the D call given in the table. TRBV21-1 is assigned pseudogene status. The CDR3 has 15 residues. CDR3 in amino acids: CASSSPGLDTDTQYF. The CDR3 nucleotides are TGTGCCAGCAGCAGTCCGGGACTAGACACAGATACGCAGTATTTT.

The chain employs TRBV10-3 and TRBJ2-5, with 10 bases lining up with TRBD1. Germline assignment: CDR1 ENHRY and CDR2 SYGVKD. This CDR3 has 19 residues. V lost 0 bases and J lost 3; bases outside the gene matches: 13. The CDR3 region has the DNA TGTGCCATCAGTGAGTCCGCGGGGGACAGGGGTCATTTTGAAGAGACCCAGTACTTC. Its translation is CAISESAGDRGHFEETQYF.

The rearrangement links TRBV6-1 to TRBJ2-1, with 7 bases lining up with TRBD2. The V segment lost 4 bases and the J segment 5 bases; nucleotides outside the gene matches: 8. CDR1 is MNHNS, CDR2 SASEGT, per germline. The CDR3 extends over 15 amino acids. As DNA, the CDR3 is TGTGCCAGCAGTGGCCAGCGGGGCATTGACAATGAGCAGTTCTTC. Residues: CASSGQRGIDNEQFF.

This chain connects TRBV7-8 to TRBJ2-5; 12 bases are shared with TRBD2. This CDR3 is built from 17 residues. V shed 4 bases, J shed 5 bases, and the junction held 11 bases outside the gene matches. CDR1 is SGHVS, CDR2 FQNEAQ, per germline. As DNA, the CDR3 is TGTGCCAGCAGCTACCCCCTAGCGGGGGGGCCCTTGGAGACCCAGTACTTC. Amino acids: CASSYPLAGGPLETQYF.

This clone was found once. V gene TRBV19 combines with J gene TRBJ2-7; weak D call: TRBD2 (6 bases). Trimming pared 4 bases from V and 3 bases from J, leaving 16 bases between. Germline V CDR1 and CDR2: LNHDA, SQIVND (reference sequence). The CDR3 loop spans 15 amino acids. The CDR3 coding sequence is TGTGCCAGTAGTAGGGGGACGGGAGCAGACTACGAGCAGTACTTC. It codes for CASSRGTGADYEQYF.

The chain carries TRBV27 and TRBJ1-6, with 7 bases matching TRBD1. This CDR3 contains 17 residues. Trimming took 4 bases from V and 6 from J; bases not matched to a gene: 12. Germline V gene data show CDR1 as MNHEY and CDR2 as SMNVEV (reference sequence). The DNA for the CDR3 is TGTGCCAGCAGTTCTTTCAAAGGACAGGCGACTAATTCACCCCTCCACTTT. This sequence encodes CASSSFKGQATNSPLHF.

The chain joins TRBV9 to TRBJ1-6; TRBD1 agrees at 10 bases. Germline-derived CDR1 and CDR2 are SGDLS and YYNGEE. Losses at the gene ends were 4 bases for V and 7 bases for J; bases not matched to a gene: 8. The CDR3 runs to 16 residues. CDR3 nucleotides: TGTGCCAGCAGCCCCAGACAGGGGGCAGGGAATTCACCCCTCCACTTT. It specifies CASSPRQGAGNSPLHF.